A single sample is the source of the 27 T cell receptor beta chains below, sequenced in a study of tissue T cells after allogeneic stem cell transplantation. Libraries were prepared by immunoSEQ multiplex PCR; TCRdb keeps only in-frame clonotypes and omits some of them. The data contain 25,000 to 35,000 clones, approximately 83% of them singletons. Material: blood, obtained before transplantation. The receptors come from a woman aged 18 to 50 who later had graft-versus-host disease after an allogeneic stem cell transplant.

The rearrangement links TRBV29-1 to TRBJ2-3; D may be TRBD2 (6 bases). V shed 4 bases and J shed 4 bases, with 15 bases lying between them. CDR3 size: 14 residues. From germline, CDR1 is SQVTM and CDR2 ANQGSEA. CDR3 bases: TGCAGCGTTGTGGACAAGGCGGGATCAGATACGCAGTATTTT. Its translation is CSVVDKAGSDTQYF.

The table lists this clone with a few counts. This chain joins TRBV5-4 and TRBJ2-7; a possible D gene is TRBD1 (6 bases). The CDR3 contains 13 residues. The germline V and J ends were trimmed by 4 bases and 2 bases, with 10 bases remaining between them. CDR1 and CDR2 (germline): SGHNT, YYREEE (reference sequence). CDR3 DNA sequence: TGTGCCAGCAGCGAGGGGGTTCCCTACGAGCAGTACTTC. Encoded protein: CASSEGVPYEQYF.

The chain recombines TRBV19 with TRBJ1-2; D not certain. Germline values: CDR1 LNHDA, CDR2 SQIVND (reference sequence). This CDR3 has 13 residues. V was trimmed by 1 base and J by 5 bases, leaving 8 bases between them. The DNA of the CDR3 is TGTGCCAGTAGTATAGGGAGGGAGTATGGCTACACCTTC. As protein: CASSIGREYGYTF.

The CDR3 nucleotides read TGTGCCAGCAGTTCGGGGAGGGTGGGACAACGCACAGATACGCAGTATTTT. Its translation: CASSSGRVGQRTDTQYF. The V call is TRBV5-5, the J call TRBJ2-3; perhaps TRBD2 as D (7 bases). CDR1 and CDR2 (germline): SGHKS, YYEKEE (reference sequence). The CDR3 length is 17 residues. Trimming took off 5 bases at V and 1 base at J, with 20 bases between the two ends.

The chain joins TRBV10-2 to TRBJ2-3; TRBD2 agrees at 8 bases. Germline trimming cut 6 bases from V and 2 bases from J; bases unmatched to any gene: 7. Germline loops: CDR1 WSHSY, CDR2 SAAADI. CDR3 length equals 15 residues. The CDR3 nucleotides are TGCGCCAGCAGATTAGCGGGGAGCCCCACAGATACGCAGTATTTT. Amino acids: CASRLAGSPTDTQYF.

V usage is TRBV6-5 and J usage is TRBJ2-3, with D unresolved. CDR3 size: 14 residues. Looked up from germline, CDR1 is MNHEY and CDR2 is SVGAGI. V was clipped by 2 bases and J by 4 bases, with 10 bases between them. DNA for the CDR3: TGTGCCAGCAGTTACCTGACAAGATCAGATACGCAGTATTTT. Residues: CASSYLTRSDTQYF.

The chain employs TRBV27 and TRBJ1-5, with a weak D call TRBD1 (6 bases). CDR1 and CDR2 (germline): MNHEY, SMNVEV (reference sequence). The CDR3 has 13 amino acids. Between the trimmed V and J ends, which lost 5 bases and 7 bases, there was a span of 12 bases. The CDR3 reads CASSTRTEQPQHF. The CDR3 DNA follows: TGTGCCAGCAGTACCAGGACAGAACAGCCCCAGCATTTT.

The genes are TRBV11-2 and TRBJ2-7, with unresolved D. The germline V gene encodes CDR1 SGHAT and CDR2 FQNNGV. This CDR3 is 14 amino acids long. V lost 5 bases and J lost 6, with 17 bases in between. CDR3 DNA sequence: TGTGCCAGCAGCCTGGGGATGGGGATTCGCGAGCAGTACTTC. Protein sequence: CASSLGMGIREQYF.

The CDR3 reads CASSLGGFGDTQYF. The CDR3 DNA is TGTGCCAGCAGCTTAGGGGGGTTCGGAGATACGCAGTATTTT. The chain joins TRBV7-3 to TRBJ2-3, with a possible D match to TRBD2 (6 bases). Trimming left V 2 bases short and J 5 bases short, with 11 bases between. Germline values: CDR1 SGHTA, CDR2 FQGTGA. The CDR3 covers 14 residues.

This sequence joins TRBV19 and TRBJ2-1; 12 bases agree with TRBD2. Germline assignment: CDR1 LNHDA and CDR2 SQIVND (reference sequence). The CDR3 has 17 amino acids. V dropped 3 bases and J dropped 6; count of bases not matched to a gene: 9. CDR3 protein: CASSIQLAGGPLNEQFF. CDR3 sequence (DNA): TGTGCCAGTAGTATTCAGCTAGCGGGAGGGCCTCTCAATGAGCAGTTCTTC.

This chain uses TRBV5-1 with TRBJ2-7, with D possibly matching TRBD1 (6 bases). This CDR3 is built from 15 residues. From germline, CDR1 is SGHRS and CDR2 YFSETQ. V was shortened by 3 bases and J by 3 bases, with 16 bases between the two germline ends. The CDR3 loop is CASSSIQGPLYEQYF. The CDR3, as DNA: TGCGCCAGCAGCTCTATACAGGGCCCTCTCTACGAGCAGTACTTC.

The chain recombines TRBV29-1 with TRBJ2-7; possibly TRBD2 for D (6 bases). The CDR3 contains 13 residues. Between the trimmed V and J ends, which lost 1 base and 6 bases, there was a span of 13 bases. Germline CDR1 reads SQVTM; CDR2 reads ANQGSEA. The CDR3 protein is CSVEADPGSEQYF. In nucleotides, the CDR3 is TGCAGCGTTGAAGCCGACCCCGGGAGCGAGCAGTACTTC.

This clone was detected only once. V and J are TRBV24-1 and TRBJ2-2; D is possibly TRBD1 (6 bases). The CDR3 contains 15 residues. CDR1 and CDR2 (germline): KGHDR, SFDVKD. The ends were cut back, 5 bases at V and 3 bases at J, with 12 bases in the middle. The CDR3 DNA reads TGTGCCACCAGTGTTGGACAGCTTTACACCGGGGAGCTGTTTTTT. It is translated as CATSVGQLYTGELFF.

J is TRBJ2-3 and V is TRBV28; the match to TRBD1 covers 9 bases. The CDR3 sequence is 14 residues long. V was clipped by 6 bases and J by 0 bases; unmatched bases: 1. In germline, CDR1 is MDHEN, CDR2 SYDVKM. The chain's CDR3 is CASSGQGSTDTQYF. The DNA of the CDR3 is TGTGCCAGCAGCGGACAGGGGAGCACAGATACGCAGTATTTT.

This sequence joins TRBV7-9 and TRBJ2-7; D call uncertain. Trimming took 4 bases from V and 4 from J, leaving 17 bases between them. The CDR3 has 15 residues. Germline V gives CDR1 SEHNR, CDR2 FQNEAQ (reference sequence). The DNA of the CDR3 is TGTGCCAGCAGCTCGCACAGTCTCGGTGGGTACGAGCAGTACTTC. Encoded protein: CASSSHSLGGYEQYF.

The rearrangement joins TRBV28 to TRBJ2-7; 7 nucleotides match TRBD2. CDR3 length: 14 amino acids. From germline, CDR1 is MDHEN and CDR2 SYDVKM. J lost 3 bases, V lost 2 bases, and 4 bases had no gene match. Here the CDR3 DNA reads TGTGCCAGCAGTTTAAGCGGGACGGACTACGAGCAGTACTTC. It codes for CASSLSGTDYEQYF.

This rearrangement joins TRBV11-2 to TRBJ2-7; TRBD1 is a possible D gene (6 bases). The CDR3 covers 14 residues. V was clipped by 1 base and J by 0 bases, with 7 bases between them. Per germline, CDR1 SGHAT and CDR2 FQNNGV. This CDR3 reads CASSLGTVSYEQYF. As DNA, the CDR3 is TGTGCCAGCAGCTTAGGGACAGTCTCCTACGAGCAGTACTTC.

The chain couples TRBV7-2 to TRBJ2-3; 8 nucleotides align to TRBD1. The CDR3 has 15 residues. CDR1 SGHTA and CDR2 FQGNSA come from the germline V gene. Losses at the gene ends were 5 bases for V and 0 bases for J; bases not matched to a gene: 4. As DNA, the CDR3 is TGTGCCAGCAGCCTCAGGGGGCAAAGCACAGATACGCAGTATTTT. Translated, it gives CASSLRGQSTDTQYF.

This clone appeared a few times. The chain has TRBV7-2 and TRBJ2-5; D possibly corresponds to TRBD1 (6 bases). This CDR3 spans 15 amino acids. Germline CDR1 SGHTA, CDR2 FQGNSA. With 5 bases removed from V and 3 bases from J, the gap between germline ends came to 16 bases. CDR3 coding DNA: TGTGCCAGCAGCGGTTTGGACAGCCTTAAAGAGACCCAGTACTTC. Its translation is CASSGLDSLKETQYF.

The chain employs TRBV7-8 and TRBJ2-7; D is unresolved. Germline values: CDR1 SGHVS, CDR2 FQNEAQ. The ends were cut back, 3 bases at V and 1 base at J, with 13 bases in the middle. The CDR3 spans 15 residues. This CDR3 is CASSFTRYRSYEQYF. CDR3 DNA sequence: TGTGCCAGCAGCTTCACTCGGTACCGATCCTACGAGCAGTACTTC.

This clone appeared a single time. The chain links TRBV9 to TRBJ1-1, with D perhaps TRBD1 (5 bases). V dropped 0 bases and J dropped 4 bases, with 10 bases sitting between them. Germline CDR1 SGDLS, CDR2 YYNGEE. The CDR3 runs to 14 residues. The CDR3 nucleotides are TGTGCCAGCAGCGTAGTCGGGGCGAGCACTGAAGCTTTCTTT. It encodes CASSVVGASTEAFF. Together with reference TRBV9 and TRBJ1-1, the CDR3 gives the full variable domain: DSGVTQTPKHLITATGQRVTLRCSPRSGDLSVYWYQQSLDQGLQFLIQYYNGEERAKGNILERFSAQQFPDLHSELNLSSLELGDSALYFCASSVVGASTEAFFGQGTRLTVV.

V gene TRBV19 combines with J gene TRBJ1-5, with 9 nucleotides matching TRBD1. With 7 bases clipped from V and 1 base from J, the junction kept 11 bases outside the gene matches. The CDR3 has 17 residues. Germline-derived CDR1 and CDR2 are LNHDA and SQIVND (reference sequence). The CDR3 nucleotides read TGTGCCAGTATAGGTCTATGGGGACAGGGAAGCAATCAGCCCCAGCATTTT. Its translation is CASIGLWGQGSNQPQHF. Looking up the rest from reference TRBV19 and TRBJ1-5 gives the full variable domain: DGGITQSPKYLFRKEGQNVTLSCEQNLNHDAMYWYRQDPGQGLRLIYYSQIVNDFQKGDIAEGYSVSREKKESFPLTVTSAQKNPTAFYLCASIGLWGQGSNQPQHFGDGTRLSIL.

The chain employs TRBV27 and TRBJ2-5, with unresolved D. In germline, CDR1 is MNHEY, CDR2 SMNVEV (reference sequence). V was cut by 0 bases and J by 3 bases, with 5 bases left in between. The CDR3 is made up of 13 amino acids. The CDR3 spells CASSLSHKETQYF. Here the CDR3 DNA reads TGTGCCAGCAGTTTATCGCATAAAGAGACCCAGTACTTC.

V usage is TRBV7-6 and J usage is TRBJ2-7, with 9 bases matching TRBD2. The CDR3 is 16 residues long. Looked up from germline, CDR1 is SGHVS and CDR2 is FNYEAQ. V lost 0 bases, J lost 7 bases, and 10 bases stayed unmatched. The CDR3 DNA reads TGTGCCAGCAGCTTAGCGCTAGCGGGACCGGGAGTGGAGCAGTACTTC. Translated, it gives CASSLALAGPGVEQYF.

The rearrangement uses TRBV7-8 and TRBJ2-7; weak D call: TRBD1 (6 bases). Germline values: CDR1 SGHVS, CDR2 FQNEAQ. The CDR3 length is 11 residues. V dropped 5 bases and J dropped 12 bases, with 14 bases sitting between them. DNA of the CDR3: TGTGCCAGCAGCCAAGAGGGGGATCGGTACTTC. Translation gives CASSQEGDRYF. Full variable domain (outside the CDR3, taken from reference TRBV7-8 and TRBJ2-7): GAGVSQSPRYKVAKRGQDVALRCDPISGHVSLFWYQQALGQGPEFLTYFQNEAQLDKSGLPSDRFFAERPEGSVSTLKIQRTQQEDSAVYLCASSQEGDRYFGPGTRLTVT.

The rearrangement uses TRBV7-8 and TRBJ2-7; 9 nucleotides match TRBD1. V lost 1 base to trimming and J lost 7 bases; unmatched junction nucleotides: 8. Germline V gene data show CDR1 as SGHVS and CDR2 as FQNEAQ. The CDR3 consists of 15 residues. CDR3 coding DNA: TGTGCCAGCAGCTTAGTGTGGACAGGGGTAGGGGAGCAGTACTTC. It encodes CASSLVWTGVGEQYF.

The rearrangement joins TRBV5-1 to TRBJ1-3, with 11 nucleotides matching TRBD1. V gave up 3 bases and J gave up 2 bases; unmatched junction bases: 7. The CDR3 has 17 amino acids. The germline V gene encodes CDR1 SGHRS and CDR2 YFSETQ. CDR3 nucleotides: TGCGCCAGCAGCTCCGGGACAGGGGGATTTACTGGAAACACCATATATTTT. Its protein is CASSSGTGGFTGNTIYF.